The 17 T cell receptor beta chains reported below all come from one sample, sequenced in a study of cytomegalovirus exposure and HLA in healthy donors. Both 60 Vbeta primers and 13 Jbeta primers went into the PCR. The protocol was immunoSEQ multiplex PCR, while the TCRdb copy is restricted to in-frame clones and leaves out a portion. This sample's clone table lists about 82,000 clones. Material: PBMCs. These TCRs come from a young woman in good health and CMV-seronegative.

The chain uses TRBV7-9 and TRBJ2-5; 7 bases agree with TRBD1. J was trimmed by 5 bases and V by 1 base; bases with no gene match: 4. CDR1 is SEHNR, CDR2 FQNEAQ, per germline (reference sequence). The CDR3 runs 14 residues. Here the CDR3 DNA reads TGTGCCAGCAGCTTAGACAGGGGCGGGGAGACCCAGTACTTC. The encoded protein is CASSLDRGGETQYF.

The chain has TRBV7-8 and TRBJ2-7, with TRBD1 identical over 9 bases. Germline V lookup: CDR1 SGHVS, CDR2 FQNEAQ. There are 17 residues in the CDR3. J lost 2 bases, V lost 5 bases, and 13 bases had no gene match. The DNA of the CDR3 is TGTGCCAGCAGCCTGCCGGGGACAGGGATGGGGACCTACGAGCAGTACTTC. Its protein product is CASSLPGTGMGTYEQYF.

CDR3 sequence reads: CAWSTLGAEQYF. In DNA form, the CDR3 reads TGTGCCTGGAGTACCCTAGGGGCCGAGCAGTACTTC. This sequence joins TRBV30 and TRBJ2-7; D perhaps matches TRBD1 (5 bases). Per the germline V gene, CDR1 is GTSNPN and CDR2 is SVGIG (reference sequence). The CDR3 has 12 amino acids. V dropped 2 bases and J dropped 6 bases, with 11 bases sitting between them.

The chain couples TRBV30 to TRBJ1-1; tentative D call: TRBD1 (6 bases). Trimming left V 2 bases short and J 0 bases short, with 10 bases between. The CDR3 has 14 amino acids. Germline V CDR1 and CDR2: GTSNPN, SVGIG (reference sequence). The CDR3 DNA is TGTGCCTGGAGTAGGGGGGGCGTGAACACTGAAGCTTTCTTT. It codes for CAWSRGGVNTEAFF.

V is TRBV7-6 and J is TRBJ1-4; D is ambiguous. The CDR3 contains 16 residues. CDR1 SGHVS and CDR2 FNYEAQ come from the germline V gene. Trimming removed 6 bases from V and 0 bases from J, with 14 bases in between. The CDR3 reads CASSLSNSATNEKLFF. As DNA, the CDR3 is TGTGCCAGCAGTTTATCAAACAGTGCAACTAATGAAAAACTGTTTTTT. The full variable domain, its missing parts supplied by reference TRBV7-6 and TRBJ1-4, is GAGVSQSPRYKVTKRGQDVALRCDPISGHVSLYWYRQALGQGPEFLTYFNYEAQQDKSGLPNDRFSAERPEGSISTLTIQRTEQRDSAMYRCASSLSNSATNEKLFFGSGTQLSVL.

The CDR3 protein is CASSLGPLDYNEQFF. In DNA form, the CDR3 reads TGCGCCAGCAGCTTGGGCCCACTAGATTACAATGAGCAGTTCTTC. The chain has TRBV5-1 and TRBJ2-1, with D perhaps matching TRBD2 (5 bases). CDR3 length equals 15 residues. CDR1 SGHRS and CDR2 YFSETQ come from the germline V gene. V lost 0 bases to trimming and J lost 4 bases, with 11 bases between them.

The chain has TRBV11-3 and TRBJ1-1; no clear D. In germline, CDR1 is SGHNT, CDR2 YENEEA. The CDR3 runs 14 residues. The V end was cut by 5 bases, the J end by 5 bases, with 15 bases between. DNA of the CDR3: TGTGCCAGCAGCCAGTCCGTCCCGCGGACTGAAGCTTTCTTT. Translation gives CASSQSVPRTEAFF.

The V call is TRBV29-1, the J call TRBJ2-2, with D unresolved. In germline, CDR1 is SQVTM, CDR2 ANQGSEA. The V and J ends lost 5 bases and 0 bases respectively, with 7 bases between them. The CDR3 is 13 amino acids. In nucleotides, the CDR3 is TGCAGCGTTTCTATCACGAACACCGGGGAGCTGTTTTTT. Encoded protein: CSVSITNTGELFF.

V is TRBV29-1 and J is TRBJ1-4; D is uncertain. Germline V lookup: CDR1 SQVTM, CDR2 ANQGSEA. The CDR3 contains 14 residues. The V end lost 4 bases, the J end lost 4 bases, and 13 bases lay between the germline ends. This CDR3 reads CSVGGGRSNEKLFF. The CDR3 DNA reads TGCAGCGTTGGTGGAGGCAGGAGTAATGAAAAACTGTTTTTT.

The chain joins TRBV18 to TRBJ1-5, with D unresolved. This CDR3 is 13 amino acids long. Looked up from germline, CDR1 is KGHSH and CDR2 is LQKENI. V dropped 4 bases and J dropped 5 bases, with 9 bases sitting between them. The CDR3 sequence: CASSHSLDQPQHF. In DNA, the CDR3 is TGTGCCAGCTCACACAGCTTGGATCAGCCCCAGCATTTT.

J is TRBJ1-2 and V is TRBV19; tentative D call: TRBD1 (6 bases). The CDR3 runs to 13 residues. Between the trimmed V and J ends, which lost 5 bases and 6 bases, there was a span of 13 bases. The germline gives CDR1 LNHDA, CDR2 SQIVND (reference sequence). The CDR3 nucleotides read TGTGCCAGTAGTCAACAGGGTGGGAATGGCTACACCTTC. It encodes CASSQQGGNGYTF.

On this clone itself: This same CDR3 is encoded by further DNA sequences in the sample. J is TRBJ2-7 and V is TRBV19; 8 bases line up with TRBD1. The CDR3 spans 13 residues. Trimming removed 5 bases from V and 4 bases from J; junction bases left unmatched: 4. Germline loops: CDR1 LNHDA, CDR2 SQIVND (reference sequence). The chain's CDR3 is CASSPRGLYEQYF. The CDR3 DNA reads TGTGCCAGTAGTCCCAGGGGGCTGTACGAGCAGTACTTC. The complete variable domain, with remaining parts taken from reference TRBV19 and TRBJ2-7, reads DGGITQSPKYLFRKEGQNVTLSCEQNLNHDAMYWYRQDPGQGLRLIYYSQIVNDFQKGDIAEGYSVSREKKESFPLTVTSAQKNPTAFYLCASSPRGLYEQYFGPGTRLTVT.

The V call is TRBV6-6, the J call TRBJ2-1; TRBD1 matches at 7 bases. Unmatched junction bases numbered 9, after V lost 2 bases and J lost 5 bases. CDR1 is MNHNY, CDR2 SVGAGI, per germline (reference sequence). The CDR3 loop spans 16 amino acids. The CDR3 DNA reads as TGTGCCAGCAGTTACCGAACAGGGGCAAAGGACAATGAGCAGTTCTTC. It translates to CASSYRTGAKDNEQFF.

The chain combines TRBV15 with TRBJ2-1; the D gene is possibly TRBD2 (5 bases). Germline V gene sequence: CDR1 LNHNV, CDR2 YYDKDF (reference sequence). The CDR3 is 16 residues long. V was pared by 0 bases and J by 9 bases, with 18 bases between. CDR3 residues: CATSRDGAGHGGEQFF. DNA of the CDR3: TGTGCCACCAGCAGAGATGGAGCAGGCCACGGAGGTGAGCAGTTCTTC.

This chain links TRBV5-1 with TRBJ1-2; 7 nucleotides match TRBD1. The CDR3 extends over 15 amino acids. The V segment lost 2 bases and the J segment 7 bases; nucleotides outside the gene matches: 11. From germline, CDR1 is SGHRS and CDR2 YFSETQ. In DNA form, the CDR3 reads TGCGCCAGCAGCTTCGAGGGGGCCCCTGGGGGTGGCTACACCTTC. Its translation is CASSFEGAPGGGYTF.

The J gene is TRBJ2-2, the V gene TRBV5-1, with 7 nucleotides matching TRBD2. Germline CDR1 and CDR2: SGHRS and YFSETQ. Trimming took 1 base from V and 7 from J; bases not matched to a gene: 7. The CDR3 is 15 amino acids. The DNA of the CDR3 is TGCGCCAGCAGCTTGTCGGCTAGCGGAAACGGGGAGCTGTTTTTT. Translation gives CASSLSASGNGELFF.

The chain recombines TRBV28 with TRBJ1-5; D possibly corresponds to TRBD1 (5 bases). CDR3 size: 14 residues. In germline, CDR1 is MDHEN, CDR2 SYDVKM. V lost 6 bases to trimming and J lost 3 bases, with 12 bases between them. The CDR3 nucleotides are TGTGCCAGCAGGGACACTCTAATCAATCAGCCCCAGCATTTT. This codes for CASRDTLINQPQHF.